The 21 T cell receptor beta chains listed next were all sequenced from one sample in a study of vaccination and CD4 T cells after COVID-19. In TCRdb, the PCR reads were re-called with MiXCR into one record per CDR3 protein. Altogether some 20,000 distinct CDR3 sequences are present, 60% being singletons, with the ten largest covering around 1.1%. Sequencing was performed on CD4+ T cells from blood, taken after SARS-CoV-2 vaccination. The receptors come from a human donor who had recovered from COVID-19.

CDR3 in amino acids: CASIAGGALSAADTQYF. The CDR3 nucleotides read TGTGCCAGCATCGCGGGGGGGGCGCTTTCAGCCGCAGATACGCAGTATTTT. The chain is built from TRBV6-1 and TRBJ2-3, with 9 nucleotides matching TRBD2. Germline trimming cut 7 bases from V and 4 bases from J; bases unmatched to any gene: 15. CDR1 is MNHNS and CDR2 is SASEGT in the germline V gene. The CDR3 is 17 amino acids.

The CDR3 loop is CASRKLPDTQYF. The CDR3 region has the DNA TGTGCCAGCAGGAAATTGCCAGATACGCAGTATTTT. The chain combines TRBV7-2 with TRBJ2-3; no definite D call. CDR3 size: 12 residues. V was trimmed by 6 bases and J by 4 bases, leaving 8 bases between them. The germline gives CDR1 SGHTA, CDR2 FQGNSA.

The chain joins TRBV6-2 or TRBV6-3 to TRBJ2-5; D uncertain. CDR3 size: 14 residues. Germline V gene data show CDR1 as MNHEY and CDR2 as SVGEGT. The V end was cut by 3 bases, the J end by 6 bases, with 14 bases between. The CDR3 loop is CASSYSGVGKTQYF. The CDR3 region has the DNA TGTGCCAGCAGTTATTCCGGTGTAGGGAAGACCCAGTACTTC.

This rearrangement joins TRBV20-1 to TRBJ2-1; D may be TRBD2 (5 bases). V lost 0 bases and J 5 bases, leaving 14 bases between the germline ends. This CDR3 spans 15 amino acids. Looked up from germline, CDR1 is DFQATT and CDR2 is SNEGSKA (reference sequence). Written as DNA, the CDR3 is TGCAGTGCTAGAGATTTGCGTAGCGCTCACAATGAGCAGTTCTTC. This sequence encodes CSARDLRSAHNEQFF.

The genes are TRBV6-1 and TRBJ1-3; 7 bases are a match to TRBD1. The germline CDR1 and CDR2 sequences are MNHNS and SASEGT. V gave up 6 bases and J gave up 1 base; unmatched junction bases: 3. This CDR3 has 14 residues. Here the CDR3 reads CASRNRGSGNTIYF. CDR3 nucleotide sequence: TGTGCCAGCAGAAACAGGGGATCTGGAAACACCATATATTTT.

The chain employs TRBV20-1 and TRBJ2-5; no firm D call. V dropped 6 bases and J dropped 3 bases, with 14 bases sitting between them. CDR3 size: 13 residues. Germline CDR1 and CDR2: DFQATT and SNEGSKA (reference sequence). CDR3 in amino acids: CSAKTEWEETQYF. CDR3 DNA: TGCAGTGCGAAAACAGAATGGGAAGAGACCCAGTACTTC.

V and J are TRBV21-1 and TRBJ1-5; TRBD1, the table's D call, lacks a check against the DNA. TRBV21-1 is labeled a pseudogene. The CDR3 is 21 residues long. CDR3 sequence: CASSKAVERQGAAEVDQPQHF. The DNA for the CDR3 is TGTGCCAGCAGCAAAGCGGTTGAGAGGCAGGGGGCGGCCGAAGTGGATCAGCCCCAGCATTTT.

The chain joins TRBV7-9 to TRBJ2-1, with no clear D. Germline V gene sequence: CDR1 SEHNR, CDR2 FQNEAQ (reference sequence). Trimming shortened V by 3 bases and J by 5 bases, and 11 bases separated the two germline ends. This CDR3 contains 14 residues. The CDR3 protein is CASSLPGRNNEQFF. The DNA for the CDR3 is TGTGCCAGCAGCTTGCCCGGTAGAAACAATGAGCAGTTCTTC.

This rearrangement joins TRBV4-1 to TRBJ1-2, with 9 bases aligning to TRBD1. This CDR3 has 18 amino acids. Looked up from germline, CDR1 is MGHRA and CDR2 is YSYEKL. V was clipped by 1 base and J by 0 bases; unmatched bases: 9. DNA for the CDR3: TGCGCCAGCAGCCAAGGTGTGACAGGGGGTACGACTAACTATGGCTACACCTTC. It specifies CASSQGVTGGTTNYGYTF.

This clonotype was observed a few times. The V call is TRBV12-3 or TRBV12-4, the J call TRBJ2-1; D not resolved. V shed 7 bases and J shed 0 bases, with 7 bases lying between them. The CDR3 sequence is 13 residues long. CDR3 region: CASTPSSYNEQFF. In DNA, the CDR3 is TGTGCCAGCACTCCCAGCTCCTACAATGAGCAGTTCTTC.

This rearrangement joins TRBV5-1 to TRBJ2-7; D gene ambiguous. This CDR3 is built from 14 residues. Germline lookup yields CDR1 SGHRS and CDR2 YFSETQ. Between the trimmed V and J ends, which lost 1 base and 0 bases, there was a span of 8 bases. The CDR3 bases are TGCGCCAGCAGCTTGTCGGGCGGCTCCTACGAGCAGTACTTC. This codes for CASSLSGGSYEQYF.

This clonotype was seen a handful of times. The chain links TRBV11-2 to TRBJ2-7; tentative D call: TRBD1 (5 bases). The length of the CDR3 is 16 residues. Looked up from germline, CDR1 is SGHAT and CDR2 is FQNNGV. V was shortened by 0 bases and J by 0 bases, with 12 bases between the two germline ends. In DNA form, the CDR3 reads TGTGCCAGCAGCTTAGAGGGGCAAAGGGCCTCCTACGAGCAGTACTTC. Translated: CASSLEGQRASYEQYF.

The rearrangement joins TRBV4-2 to TRBJ2-7; 7 positions match TRBD1. Germline V gives CDR1 LGHNA, CDR2 YNFKEQ. The length of the CDR3 is 15 residues. With 4 bases clipped from V and 0 bases from J, the junction kept 6 bases outside the gene matches. Written as DNA, the CDR3 is TGTGCCAGCAGCCGCTCCCGGGACAGCTCCTACGAGCAGTACTTC. As protein: CASSRSRDSSYEQYF.

This rearrangement joins TRBV6-5 to TRBJ2-2, with D possibly being TRBD2 (6 bases). This CDR3 is built from 15 residues. Trimming took 2 bases from V and 6 from J, leaving 13 bases between them. Germline V gene sequence: CDR1 MNHEY, CDR2 SVGAGI. CDR3 coding DNA: TGTGCCAGCAGTTACGTCCCAGGAGGGGCCGGGGAGCTGTTTTTT. It codes for CASSYVPGGAGELFF.

The chain links TRBV5-1 to TRBJ2-7; D is undetermined. Between the trimmed V and J ends, which lost 3 bases and 2 bases, there was a span of 12 bases. The CDR3 is 14 amino acids. Germline values: CDR1 SGHRS, CDR2 YFSETQ. The CDR3 here is CASSSTAGTYEQYF. Written as DNA, the CDR3 is TGCGCCAGCAGCTCCACGGCCGGTACCTACGAGCAGTACTTC. The full variable domain, rest sourced from reference TRBV5-1 and TRBJ2-7, is KAGVTQTPRYLIKTRGQQVTLSCSPISGHRSVSWYQQTPGQGLQFLFEYFSETQRNKGNFPGRFSGRQFSNSRSEMNVSTLELGDSALYLCASSSTAGTYEQYFGPGTRLTVT.

This chain links TRBV4-1 with TRBJ2-7; maybe TRBD1 (5 bases). With the DNA end fitting TRBJ2-5 better, the J assignment may be wrong. The length of the CDR3 is 16 residues. Germline V gene lookup returns CDR1 MGHRA and CDR2 YSYEKL. Here the CDR3 DNA reads TGCGCCAGCAGCCAAGTCGGCTTGGGGCTAGGGGAGACCCAGTACTTC. This encodes CASSQVGLGLGETQYF.

The V gene is TRBV7-2, the J gene TRBJ2-1, with D possibly TRBD1 on 5 matching bases. CDR1 SGHTA and CDR2 FQGNSA come from the germline V gene. V dropped 4 bases and J dropped 4 bases, with 11 bases sitting between them. The CDR3 covers 14 residues. As DNA, the CDR3 is TGTGCCAGCAGCTCGGACACGAGGTACAATGAGCAGTTCTTC. Protein product: CASSSDTRYNEQFF. Full variable domain (rest looked up from reference TRBV7-2 and TRBJ2-1): GAGVSQSPSNKVTEKGKDVELRCDPISGHTALYWYRQSLGQGLEFLIYFQGNSAPDKSGLPSDRFSAERTGGSVSTLTIQRTQQEDSAVYLCASSSDTRYNEQFFGPGTRLTVL.

The chain carries TRBV2 and TRBJ2-7, with TRBD1 matching over 8 bases. CDR1 and CDR2 (germline): SNHLY, FYNNEI. J lost 3 bases, V lost 4 bases, and 5 bases had no gene match. The CDR3 runs to 14 residues. This chain's CDR3 is CASSAGGGSYEQYF. The CDR3 region has the DNA TGTGCCAGCAGTGCAGGGGGCGGTAGCTACGAGCAGTACTTC.

The CDR3 DNA reads TGTGCCAGCAGCTTAGAGGGGGGCCGGCAGCCCCAGCATTTT. Its protein is CASSLEGGRQPQHF. The V and J genes are TRBV7-9 and TRBJ1-5; D perhaps matches TRBD1 (6 bases). The CDR3 runs 14 residues. CDR1 is SEHNR and CDR2 is FQNEAQ in the germline V gene (reference sequence). V dropped 1 base and J dropped 7 bases, with 11 bases sitting between them.

This sequence joins TRBV4-3 and TRBJ2-1; a possible D gene is TRBD1 (6 bases). The length of the CDR3 is 17 residues. Trimming pared 0 bases from V and 7 bases from J, leaving 19 bases between. Germline assignment: CDR1 LGHNA and CDR2 YSLEER. In DNA form, the CDR3 reads TGCGCCAGCAGCCAAGATCAGAGTGTGACAGGAAAGAATGAGCAGTTCTTC. This translates into CASSQDQSVTGKNEQFF.

The rearrangement links TRBV18 to TRBJ1-6; D uncertain. Germline-derived CDR1 and CDR2 are KGHSH and LQKENI. V dropped 3 bases and J dropped 4 bases, with 7 bases sitting between them. This CDR3 has 14 residues. The CDR3 nucleotides are TGTGCCAGCTCACCGGCCAGATATAATTCACCCCTCCACTTT. It translates to CASSPARYNSPLHF.